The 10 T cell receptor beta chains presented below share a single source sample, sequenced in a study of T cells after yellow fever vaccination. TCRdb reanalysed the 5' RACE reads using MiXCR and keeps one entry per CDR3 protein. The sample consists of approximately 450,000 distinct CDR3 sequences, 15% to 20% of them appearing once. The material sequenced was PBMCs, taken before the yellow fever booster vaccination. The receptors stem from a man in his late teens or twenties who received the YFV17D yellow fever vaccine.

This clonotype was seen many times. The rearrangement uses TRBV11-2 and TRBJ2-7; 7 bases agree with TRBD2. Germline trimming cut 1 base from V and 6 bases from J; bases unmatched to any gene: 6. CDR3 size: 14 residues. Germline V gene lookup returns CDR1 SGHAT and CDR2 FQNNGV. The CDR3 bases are TGTGCCAGCAGCTTAGTCGAGGGGAGGGGCGAGCAGTACTTC. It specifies CASSLVEGRGEQYF. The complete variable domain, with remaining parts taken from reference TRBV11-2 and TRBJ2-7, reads EAGVAQSPRYKIIEKRQSVAFWCNPISGHATLYWYQQILGQGPKLLIQFQNNGVVDDSQLPKDRFSAERLKGVDSTLKIQPAKLEDSAVYLCASSLVEGRGEQYFGPGTRLTVT.

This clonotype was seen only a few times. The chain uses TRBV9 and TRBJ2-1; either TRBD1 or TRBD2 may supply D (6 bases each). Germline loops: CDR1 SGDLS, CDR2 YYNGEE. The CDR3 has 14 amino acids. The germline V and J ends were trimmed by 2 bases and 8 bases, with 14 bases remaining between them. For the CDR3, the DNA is TGTGCCAGCAGCGTCCTACAGGGAGGCCATGAGCAGTTCTTC. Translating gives CASSVLQGGHEQFF. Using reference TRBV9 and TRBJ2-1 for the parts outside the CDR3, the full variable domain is DSGVTQTPKHLITATGQRVTLRCSPRSGDLSVYWYQQSLDQGLQFLIQYYNGEERAKGNILERFSAQQFPDLHSELNLSSLELGDSALYFCASSVLQGGHEQFFGPGTRLTVL.

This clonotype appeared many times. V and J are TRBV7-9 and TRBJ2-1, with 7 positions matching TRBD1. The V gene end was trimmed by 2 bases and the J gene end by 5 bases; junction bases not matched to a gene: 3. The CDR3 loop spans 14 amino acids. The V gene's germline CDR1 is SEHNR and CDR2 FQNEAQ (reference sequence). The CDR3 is CASSLRGGDNEQFF. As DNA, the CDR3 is TGTGCCAGCAGCTTAAGAGGGGGCGACAATGAGCAGTTCTTC.

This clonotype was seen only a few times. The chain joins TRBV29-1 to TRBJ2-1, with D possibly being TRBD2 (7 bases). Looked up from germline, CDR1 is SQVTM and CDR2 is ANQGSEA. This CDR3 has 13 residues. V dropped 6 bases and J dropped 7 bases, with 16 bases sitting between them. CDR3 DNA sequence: TGCAGCGTAGGGGGGGGTGAGAGGAATGAGCAGTTCTTC. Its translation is CSVGGGERNEQFF.

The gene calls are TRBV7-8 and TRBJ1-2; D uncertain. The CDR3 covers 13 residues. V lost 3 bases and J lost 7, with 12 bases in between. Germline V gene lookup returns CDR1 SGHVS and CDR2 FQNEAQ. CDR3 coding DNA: TGTGCCAGCAGCTTGGAGGGTCTTGGTGGCTACACCTTC. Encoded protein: CASSLEGLGGYTF. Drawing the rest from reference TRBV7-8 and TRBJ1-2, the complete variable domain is GAGVSQSPRYKVAKRGQDVALRCDPISGHVSLFWYQQALGQGPEFLTYFQNEAQLDKSGLPSDRFFAERPEGSVSTLKIQRTQQEDSAVYLCASSLEGLGGYTFGSGTRLTVV.

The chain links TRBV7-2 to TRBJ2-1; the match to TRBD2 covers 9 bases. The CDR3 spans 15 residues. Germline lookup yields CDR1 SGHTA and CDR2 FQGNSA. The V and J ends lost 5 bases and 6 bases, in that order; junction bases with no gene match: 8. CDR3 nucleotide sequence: TGTGCCAGCAGCGACTTGCTAGCGGGGCGCAATGAGCAGTTCTTC. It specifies CASSDLLAGRNEQFF.

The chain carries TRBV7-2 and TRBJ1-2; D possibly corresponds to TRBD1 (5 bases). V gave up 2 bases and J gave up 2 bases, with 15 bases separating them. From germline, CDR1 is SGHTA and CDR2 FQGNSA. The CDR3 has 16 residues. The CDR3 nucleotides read TGTGCCAGCAGCTTAACCTGGAGGGGCGGGAACTATGGCTACACCTTC. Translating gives CASSLTWRGGNYGYTF.

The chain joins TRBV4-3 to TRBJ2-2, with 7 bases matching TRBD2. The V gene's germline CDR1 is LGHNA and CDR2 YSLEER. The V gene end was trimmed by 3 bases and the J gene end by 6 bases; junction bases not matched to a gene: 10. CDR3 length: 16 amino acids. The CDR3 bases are TGCGCCAGCAGCCACGGCCTGGGGGGGAGCGCCGGGGAGCTGTTTTTT. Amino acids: CASSHGLGGSAGELFF.

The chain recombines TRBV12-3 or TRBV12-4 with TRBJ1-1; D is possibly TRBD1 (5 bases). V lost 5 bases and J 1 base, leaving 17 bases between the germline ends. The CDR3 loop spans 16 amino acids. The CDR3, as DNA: TGTGCCAGCAGTCCCTCCTGGGGTAGGGGGAACACTGAAGCTTTCTTT. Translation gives CASSPSWGRGNTEAFF.

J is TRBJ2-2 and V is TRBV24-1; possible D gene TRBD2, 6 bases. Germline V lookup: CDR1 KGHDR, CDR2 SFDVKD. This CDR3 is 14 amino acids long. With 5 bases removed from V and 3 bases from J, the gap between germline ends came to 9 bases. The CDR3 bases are TGTGCCACCAGTGGGGACTGGTACACCGGGGAGCTGTTTTTT. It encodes CATSGDWYTGELFF.